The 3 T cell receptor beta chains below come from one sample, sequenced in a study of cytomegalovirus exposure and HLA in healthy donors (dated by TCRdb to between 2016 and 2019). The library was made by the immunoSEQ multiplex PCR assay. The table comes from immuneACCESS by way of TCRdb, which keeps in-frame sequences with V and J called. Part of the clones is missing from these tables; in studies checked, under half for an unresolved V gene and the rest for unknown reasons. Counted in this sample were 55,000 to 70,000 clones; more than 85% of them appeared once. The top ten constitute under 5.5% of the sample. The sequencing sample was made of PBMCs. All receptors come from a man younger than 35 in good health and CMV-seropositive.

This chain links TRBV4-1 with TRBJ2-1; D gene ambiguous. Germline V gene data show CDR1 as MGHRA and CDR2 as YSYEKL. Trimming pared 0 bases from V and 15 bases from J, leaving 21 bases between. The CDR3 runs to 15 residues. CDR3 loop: CASSQDGYSATTAFF. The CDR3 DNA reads TGCGCCAGCAGCCAAGATGGGTATTCGGCCACTACCGCGTTCTTC.

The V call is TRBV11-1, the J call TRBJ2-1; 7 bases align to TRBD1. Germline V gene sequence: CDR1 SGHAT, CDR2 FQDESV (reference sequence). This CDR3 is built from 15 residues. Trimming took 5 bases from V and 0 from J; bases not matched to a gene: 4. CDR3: CASSDDRVSYNEQFF. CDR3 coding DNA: TGTGCCAGCAGCGACGACAGGGTCTCCTACAATGAGCAGTTCTTC.

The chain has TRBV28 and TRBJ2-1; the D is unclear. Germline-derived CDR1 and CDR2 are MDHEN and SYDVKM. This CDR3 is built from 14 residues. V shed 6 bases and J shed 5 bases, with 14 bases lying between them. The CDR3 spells CASRTGSRNNEQFF. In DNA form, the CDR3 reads TGTGCCAGCAGAACCGGGTCCCGAAACAATGAGCAGTTCTTC.